This T cell receptor beta chain comes out of a study of blood T cell repertoires in COVID-19. There are 16 residues in the CDR3. V gave up 0 bases and J gave up 2 bases; unmatched junction bases: 5. Germline V lookup: CDR1 SGHDT, CDR2 YYEEEE. Repertoires were generated with immunoSEQ multiplex PCR, while TCRdb's copy carries only in-frame clones and drops some. The data contain approximately 210,000 clones, over 75% of them singletons. The sample comprised peripheral blood. The rearrangement joins TRBV5-6 to TRBJ2-1, with TRBD2 matching 7 bases. The receptor comes from a man aged 45-65 years with COVID-19, enrolled during active disease. This CDR3 is CASSLGGSVPYNEQFF. The CDR3 DNA reads as TGTGCCAGCAGCTTGGGCGGGAGCGTCCCCTACAATGAGCAGTTCTTC.